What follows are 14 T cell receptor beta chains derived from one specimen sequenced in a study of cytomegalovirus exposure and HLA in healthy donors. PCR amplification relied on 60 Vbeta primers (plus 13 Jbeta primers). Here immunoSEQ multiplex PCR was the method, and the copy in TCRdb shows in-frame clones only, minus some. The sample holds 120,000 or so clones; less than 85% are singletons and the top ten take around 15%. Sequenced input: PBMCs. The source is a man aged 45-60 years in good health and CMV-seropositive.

The DNA of the CDR3 is TGTGCCACCAGCAGGGGACAGGGGAACGAGCAGTACTTC. Amino acids: CATSRGQGNEQYF. The chain has TRBV15 and TRBJ2-7; 10 bases match TRBD1. The CDR3 is made up of 13 amino acids. V shed 3 bases and J 5 bases; nucleotides not matched to a gene: 1. Germline V CDR1 and CDR2: LNHNV, YYDKDF (reference sequence).

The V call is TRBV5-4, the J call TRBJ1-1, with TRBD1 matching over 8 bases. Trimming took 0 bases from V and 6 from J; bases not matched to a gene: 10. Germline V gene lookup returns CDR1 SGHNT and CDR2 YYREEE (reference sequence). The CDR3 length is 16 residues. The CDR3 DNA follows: TGTGCCAGCAGCTTGGCAGGGGGCCTAGGGGTCGCTGAAGCTTTCTTT. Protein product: CASSLAGGLGVAEAFF.

The CDR3 coding sequence is TGTGCCAGTAGTATTGGTACAGGGGTTAGAAATGAAAAACTGTTTTTT. The encoded protein is CASSIGTGVRNEKLFF. V gene TRBV19 combines with J gene TRBJ1-4; 7 nucleotides line up with TRBD1. V was pared by 3 bases and J by 5 bases, with 9 bases of the junction left unmatched. The CDR3 consists of 16 residues. Per the germline V gene, CDR1 is LNHDA and CDR2 is SQIVND (reference sequence).

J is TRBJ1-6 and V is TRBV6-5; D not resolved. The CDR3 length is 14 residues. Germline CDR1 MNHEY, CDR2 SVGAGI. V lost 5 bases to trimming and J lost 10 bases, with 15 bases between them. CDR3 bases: TGTGCCAGCAGTGGTCGGGCGCCGGGGTCACCCCTCCACTTT. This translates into CASSGRAPGSPLHF.

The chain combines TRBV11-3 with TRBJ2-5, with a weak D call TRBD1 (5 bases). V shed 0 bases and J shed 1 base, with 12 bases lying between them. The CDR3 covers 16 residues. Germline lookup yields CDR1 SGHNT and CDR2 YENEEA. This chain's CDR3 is CASSLESGHLQETQYF. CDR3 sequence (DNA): TGTGCCAGCAGCTTAGAATCCGGACACCTCCAAGAGACCCAGTACTTC.

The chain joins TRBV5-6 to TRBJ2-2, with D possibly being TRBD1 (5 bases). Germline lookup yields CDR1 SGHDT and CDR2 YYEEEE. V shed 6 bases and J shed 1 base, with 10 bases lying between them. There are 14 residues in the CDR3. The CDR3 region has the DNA TGTGCCAGCAACCGACAGCAGAACACCGGGGAGCTGTTTTTT. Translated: CASNRQQNTGELFF.

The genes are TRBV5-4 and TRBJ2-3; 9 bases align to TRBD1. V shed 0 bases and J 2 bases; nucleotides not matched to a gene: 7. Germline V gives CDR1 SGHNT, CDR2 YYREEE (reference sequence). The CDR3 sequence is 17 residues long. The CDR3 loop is CASSLVVDRGVTDTQYF. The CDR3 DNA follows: TGTGCCAGCAGCTTGGTTGTGGACAGGGGCGTCACAGATACGCAGTATTTT.

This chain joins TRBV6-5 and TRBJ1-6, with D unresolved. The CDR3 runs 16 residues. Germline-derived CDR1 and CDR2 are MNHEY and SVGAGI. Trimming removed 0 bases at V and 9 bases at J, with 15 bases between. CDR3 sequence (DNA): TGTGCCAGCAGTTACTCCCAGCCTTCAGAGCGTTCACCCCTCCACTTT. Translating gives CASSYSQPSERSPLHF.

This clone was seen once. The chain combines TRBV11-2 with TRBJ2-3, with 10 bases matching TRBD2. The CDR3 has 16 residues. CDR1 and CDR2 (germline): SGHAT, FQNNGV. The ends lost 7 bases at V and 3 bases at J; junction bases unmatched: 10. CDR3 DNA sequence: TGTGCCAGCAATTATCGGAGCGGGAGGGAGACAGATACGCAGTATTTT. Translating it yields CASNYRSGRETDTQYF.

The CDR3 DNA sequence: TGTGCCAGCAGCTATCCTTCCGGCCCGGCCGGAGGAAATGAGCAGTTCTTC. Translation gives CASSYPSGPAGGNEQFF. The genes are TRBV9 and TRBJ2-1, with D perhaps TRBD2 (5 bases). Germline V gene data show CDR1 as SGDLS and CDR2 as YYNGEE. Trimming pared 4 bases from V and 7 bases from J, leaving 24 bases between. The length of the CDR3 is 17 residues.

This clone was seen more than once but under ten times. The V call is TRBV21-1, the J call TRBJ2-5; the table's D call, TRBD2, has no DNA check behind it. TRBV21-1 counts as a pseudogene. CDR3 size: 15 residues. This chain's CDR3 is CASSKIGREEETQYF. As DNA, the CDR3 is TGTGCCAGCAGCAAAATCGGGCGGGAGGAAGAGACCCAGTACTTC.

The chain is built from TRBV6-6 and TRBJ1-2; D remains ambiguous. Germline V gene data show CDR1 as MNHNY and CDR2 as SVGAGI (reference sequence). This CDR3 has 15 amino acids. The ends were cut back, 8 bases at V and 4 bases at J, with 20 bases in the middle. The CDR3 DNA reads TGTGCCAGCCTTCGACCCGGGTCCCTTACCTATGGCTACACCTTC. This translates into CASLRPGSLTYGYTF.

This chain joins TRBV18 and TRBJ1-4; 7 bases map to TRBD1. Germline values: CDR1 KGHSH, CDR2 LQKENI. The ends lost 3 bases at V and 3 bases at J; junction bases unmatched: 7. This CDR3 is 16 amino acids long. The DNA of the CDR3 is TGTGCCAGCTCACCGTACACAGGGGAGGCTAATGAAAAACTGTTTTTT. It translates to CASSPYTGEANEKLFF.

DNA of the CDR3: TGCGCCAGCAGCCCCCAAGGTGGGCGGAGGGGCTACACCTTC. It codes for CASSPQGGRRGYTF. This chain links TRBV5-1 with TRBJ1-2; D is uncertain. CDR1 and CDR2 from the germline V gene are SGHRS and YFSETQ. The CDR3 has 14 amino acids. The V end was cut by 4 bases, the J end by 8 bases, with 18 bases between.